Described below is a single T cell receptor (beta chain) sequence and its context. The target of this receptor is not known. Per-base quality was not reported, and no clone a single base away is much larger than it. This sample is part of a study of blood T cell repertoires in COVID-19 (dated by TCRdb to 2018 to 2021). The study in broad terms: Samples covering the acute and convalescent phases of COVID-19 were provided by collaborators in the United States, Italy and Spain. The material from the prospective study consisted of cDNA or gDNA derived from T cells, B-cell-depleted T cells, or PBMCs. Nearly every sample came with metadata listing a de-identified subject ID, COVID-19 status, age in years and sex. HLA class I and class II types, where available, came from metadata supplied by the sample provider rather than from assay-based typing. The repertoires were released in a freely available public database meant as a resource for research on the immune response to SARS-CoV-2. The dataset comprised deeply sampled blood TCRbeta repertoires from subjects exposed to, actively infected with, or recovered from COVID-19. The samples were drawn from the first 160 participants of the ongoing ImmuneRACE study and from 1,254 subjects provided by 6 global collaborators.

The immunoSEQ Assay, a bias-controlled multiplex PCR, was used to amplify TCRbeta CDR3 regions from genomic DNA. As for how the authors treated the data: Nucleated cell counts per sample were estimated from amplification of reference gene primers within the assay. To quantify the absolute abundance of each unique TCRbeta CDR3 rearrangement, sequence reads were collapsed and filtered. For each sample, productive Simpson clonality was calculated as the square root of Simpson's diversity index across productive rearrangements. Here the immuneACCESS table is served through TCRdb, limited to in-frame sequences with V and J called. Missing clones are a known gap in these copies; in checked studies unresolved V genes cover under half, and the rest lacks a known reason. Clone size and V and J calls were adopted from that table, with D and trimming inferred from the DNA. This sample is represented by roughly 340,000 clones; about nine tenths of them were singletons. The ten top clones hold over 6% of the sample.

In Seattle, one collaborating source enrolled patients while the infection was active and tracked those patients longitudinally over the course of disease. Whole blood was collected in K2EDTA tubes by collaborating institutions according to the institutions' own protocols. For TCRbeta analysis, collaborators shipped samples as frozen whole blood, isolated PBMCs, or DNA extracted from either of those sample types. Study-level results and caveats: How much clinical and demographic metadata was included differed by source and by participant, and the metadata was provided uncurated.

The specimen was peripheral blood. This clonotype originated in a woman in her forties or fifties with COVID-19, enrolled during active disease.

CDR3 region: CAGATGTGVYGYTF. The nucleotide sequence is TGTGCCGGAGCAACCGGGACAGGGGTTTATGGCTACACCTTC. The rearranged segments are TRBV28 and TRBJ1-2, with TRBD1 identical over 10 junction bases. V lost 11 bases and J lost 5 bases, and the count of bases not matched to a germline gene is 11. From the cysteine through the phenylalanine, the CDR3 covers 14 amino acids. The DNA shown is the 42-base CDR3, in frame from base 1. The germline V gene sets CDR1 to MDHEN and CDR2 to SYDVKM.